This T cell receptor beta chain was sequenced for a study of T-cell memory formation after mild COVID-19. Notes on this clonotype: Its antigen is unidentified.

The CDR3 is made up of 15 amino acids. CDR1 MDHEN and CDR2 SYDVKM come from the germline V gene. V shed 5 bases and J shed 5 bases, with 19 bases lying between them. cDNA libraries for TCR alpha and TCR beta, carrying sample barcodes and UMIs, came from 5'RACE with constant-segment primers. One entry per CDR3 protein, called by TCRdb with MiXCR from the 5' RACE reads. The profile shows 250,000 to 300,000 distinct CDR3 sequences, approximately 15% of them singletons. Study-wide points: Day 15 to 85 contracting clones showed balanced CD4/CD8; later expanders leaned CD4+. CM and EM subsets held most contracting CD4+ clones; EMRA held CD8+ ones. The authors did not confirm SARS-CoV-2 specificity of second-wave clones peaking day 37.

This chain joins TRBV28 and TRBJ2-7; no clear D. The TCR comes from a man younger than 35 who had mild COVID-19 (a few samples of this study predate the infection). Cell type and time point are not known. What was sequenced was PBMCs or a T cell subset sorted from them (not recorded which). For the CDR3, the DNA is TGTGCCAGCAGTCTAGGACCCGCAAGGAAGCACGAGCAGTACTTC. Protein: CASSLGPARKHEQYF.